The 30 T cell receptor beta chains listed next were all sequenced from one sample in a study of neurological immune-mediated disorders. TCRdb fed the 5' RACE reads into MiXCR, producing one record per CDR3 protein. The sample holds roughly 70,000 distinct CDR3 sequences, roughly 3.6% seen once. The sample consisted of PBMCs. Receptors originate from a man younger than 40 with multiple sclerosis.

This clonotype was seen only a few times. As DNA, the CDR3 is TGTGCCAGCAGCCTCACGCCAGGAACACGAGAAGAGACCCAGTACTTC. Translating it yields CASSLTPGTREETQYF. The gene calls are TRBV7-7 and TRBJ2-5, with D unresolved. The V end was cut by 5 bases, the J end by 3 bases, with 19 bases between. The CDR3 loop spans 16 amino acids. Germline lookup yields CDR1 SSHAT and CDR2 FNYEAQ (reference sequence).

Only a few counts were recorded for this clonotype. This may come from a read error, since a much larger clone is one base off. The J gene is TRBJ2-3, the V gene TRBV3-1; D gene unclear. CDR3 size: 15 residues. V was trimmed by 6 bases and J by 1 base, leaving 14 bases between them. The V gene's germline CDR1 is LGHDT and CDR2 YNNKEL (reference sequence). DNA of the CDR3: TGTGCCAGCAGTACCCATCAGAGTGGCACAGATACGCAGTATTTT. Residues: CASSTHQSGTDTQYF.

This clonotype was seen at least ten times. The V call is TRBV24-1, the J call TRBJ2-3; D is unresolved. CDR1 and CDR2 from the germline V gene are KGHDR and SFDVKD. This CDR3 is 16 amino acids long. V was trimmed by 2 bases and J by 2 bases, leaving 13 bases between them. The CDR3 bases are TGTGCCACCAGTGATTCAGTCGGGCCGAACACAGATACGCAGTATTTT. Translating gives CATSDSVGPNTDTQYF.

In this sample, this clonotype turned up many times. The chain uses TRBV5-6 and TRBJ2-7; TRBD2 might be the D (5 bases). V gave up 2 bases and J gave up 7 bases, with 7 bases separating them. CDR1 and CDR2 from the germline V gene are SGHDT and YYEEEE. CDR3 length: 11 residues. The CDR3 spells CASSFTGEQYF. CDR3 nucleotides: TGTGCCAGCAGCTTCACGGGGGAGCAGTACTTC.

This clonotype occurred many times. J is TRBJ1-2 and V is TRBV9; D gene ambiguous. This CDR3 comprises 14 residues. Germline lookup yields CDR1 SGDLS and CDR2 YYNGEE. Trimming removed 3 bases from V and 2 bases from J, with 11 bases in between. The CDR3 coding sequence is TGTGCCAGCAGCGAACTACAGAGCAACTATGGCTACACCTTC. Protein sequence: CASSELQSNYGYTF. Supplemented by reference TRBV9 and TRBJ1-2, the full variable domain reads DSGVTQTPKHLITATGQRVTLRCSPRSGDLSVYWYQQSLDQGLQFLIQYYNGEERAKGNILERFSAQQFPDLHSELNLSSLELGDSALYFCASSELQSNYGYTFGSGTRLTVV.

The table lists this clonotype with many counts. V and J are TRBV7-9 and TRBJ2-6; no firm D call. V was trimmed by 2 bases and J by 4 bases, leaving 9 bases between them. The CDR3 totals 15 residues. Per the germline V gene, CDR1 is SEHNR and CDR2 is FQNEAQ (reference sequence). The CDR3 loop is CASSLIVRGANVLTF. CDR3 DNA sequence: TGTGCCAGCAGCTTAATAGTGCGGGGGGCCAACGTCCTGACTTTC.

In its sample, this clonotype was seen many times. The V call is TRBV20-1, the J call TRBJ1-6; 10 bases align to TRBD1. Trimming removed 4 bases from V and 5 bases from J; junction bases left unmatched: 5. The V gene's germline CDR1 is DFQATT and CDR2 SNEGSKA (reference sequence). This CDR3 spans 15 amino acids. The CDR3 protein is CSATRQGADNSPLHF. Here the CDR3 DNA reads TGCAGTGCTACCAGACAGGGGGCGGATAATTCACCCCTCCACTTT.

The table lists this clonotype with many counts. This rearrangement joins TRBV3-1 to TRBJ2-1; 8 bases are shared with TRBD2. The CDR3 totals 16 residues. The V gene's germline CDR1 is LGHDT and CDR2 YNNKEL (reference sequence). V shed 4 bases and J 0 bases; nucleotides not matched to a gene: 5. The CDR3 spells CASSRRGGSSYNEQFF. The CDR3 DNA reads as TGTGCCAGCAGCCGTCGGGGGGGAAGCTCCTACAATGAGCAGTTCTTC.

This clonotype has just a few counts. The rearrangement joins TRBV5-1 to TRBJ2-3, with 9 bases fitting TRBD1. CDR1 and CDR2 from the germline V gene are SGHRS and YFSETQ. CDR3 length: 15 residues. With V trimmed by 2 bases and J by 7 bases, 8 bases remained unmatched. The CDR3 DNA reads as TGCGCCAGCAGCTTAGACAGGGGGTCGTTAAATACGCAGTATTTT. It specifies CASSLDRGSLNTQYF.

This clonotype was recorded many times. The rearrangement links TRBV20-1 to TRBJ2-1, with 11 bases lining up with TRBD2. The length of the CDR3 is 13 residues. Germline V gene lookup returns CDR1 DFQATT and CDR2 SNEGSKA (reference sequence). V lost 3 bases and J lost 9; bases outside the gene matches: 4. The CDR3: CSASVGTSGEQFF. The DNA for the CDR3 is TGCAGTGCTAGTGTAGGGACTAGCGGTGAGCAGTTCTTC.

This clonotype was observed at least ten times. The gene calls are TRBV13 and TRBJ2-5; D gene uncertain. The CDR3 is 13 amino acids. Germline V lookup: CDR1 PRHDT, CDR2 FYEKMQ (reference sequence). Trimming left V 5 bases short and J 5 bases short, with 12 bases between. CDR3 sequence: CASSPGGWETQYF. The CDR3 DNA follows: TGTGCCAGCAGCCCCGGTGGCTGGGAGACCCAGTACTTC.

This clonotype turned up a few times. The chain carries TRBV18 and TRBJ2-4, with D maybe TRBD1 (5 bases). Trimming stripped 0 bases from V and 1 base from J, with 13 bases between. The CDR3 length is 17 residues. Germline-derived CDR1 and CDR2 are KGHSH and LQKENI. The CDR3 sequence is CASSPPTGDGAKNIQYF. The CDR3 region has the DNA TGTGCCAGCTCACCACCCACAGGTGATGGGGCCAAAAACATTCAGTACTTC.

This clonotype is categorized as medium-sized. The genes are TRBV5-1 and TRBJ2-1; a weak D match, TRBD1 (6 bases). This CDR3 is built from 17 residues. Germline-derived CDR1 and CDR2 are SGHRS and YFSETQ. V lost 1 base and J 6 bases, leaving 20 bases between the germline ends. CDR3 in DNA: TGCGCCAGCAGCTTGAGGGGCCAGGGGTTTGCCGGCAATGAGCAGTTCTTC. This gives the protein CASSLRGQGFAGNEQFF.

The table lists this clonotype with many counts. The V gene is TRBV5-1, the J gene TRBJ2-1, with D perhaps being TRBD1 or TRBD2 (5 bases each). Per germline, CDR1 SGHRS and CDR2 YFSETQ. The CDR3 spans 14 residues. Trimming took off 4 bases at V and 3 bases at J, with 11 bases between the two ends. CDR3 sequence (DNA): TGCGCCAGCAGCGCCGGGGACGGCTACAATGAGCAGTTCTTC. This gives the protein CASSAGDGYNEQFF.

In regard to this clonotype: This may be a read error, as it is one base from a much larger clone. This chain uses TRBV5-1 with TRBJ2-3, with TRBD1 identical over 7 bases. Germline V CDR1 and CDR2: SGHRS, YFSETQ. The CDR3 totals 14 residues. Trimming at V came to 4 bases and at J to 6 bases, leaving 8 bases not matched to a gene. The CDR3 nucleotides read TGCGCCAGCAGCGCTGGAAAGGGGGCGGATACGCAGTATTTT. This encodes CASSAGKGADTQYF. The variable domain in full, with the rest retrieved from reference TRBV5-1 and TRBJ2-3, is KAGVTQTPRYLIKTRGQQVTLSCSPISGHRSVSWYQQTPGQGLQFLFEYFSETQRNKGNFPGRFSGRQFSNSRSEMNVSTLELGDSALYLCASSAGKGADTQYFGPGTRLTVL.

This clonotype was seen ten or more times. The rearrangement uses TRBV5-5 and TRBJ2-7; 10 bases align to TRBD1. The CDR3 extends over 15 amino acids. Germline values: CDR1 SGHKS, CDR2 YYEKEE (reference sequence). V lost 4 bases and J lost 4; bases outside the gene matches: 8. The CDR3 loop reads CASSAAPGQGYEQYF. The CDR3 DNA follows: TGTGCCAGCAGCGCGGCTCCGGGACAGGGGTACGAGCAGTACTTC.

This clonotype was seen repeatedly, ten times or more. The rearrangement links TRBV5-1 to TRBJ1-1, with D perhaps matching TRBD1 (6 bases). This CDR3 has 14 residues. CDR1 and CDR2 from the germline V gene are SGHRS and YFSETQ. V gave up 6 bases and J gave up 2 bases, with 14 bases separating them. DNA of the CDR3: TGCGCCAGCACTGGACAGACTTTTAACACTGAAGCTTTCTTT. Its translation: CASTGQTFNTEAFF.

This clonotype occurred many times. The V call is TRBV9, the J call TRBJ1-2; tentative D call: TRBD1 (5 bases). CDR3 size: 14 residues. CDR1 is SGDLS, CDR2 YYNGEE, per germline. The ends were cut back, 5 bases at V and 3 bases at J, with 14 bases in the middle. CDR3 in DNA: TGTGCCAGCAGGAAGGGGCTCAGGGACTATGGCTACACCTTC. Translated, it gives CASRKGLRDYGYTF.

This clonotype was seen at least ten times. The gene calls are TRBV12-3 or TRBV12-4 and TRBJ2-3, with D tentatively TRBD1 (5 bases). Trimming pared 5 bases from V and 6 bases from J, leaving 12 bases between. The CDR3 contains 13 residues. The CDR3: CASSLGALDTQYF. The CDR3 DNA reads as TGTGCCAGCAGTCTTGGGGCGTTGGATACGCAGTATTTT.

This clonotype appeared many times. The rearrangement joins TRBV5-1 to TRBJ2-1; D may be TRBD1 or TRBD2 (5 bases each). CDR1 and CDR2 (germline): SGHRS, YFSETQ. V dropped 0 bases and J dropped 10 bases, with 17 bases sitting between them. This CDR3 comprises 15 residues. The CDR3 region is CASSLEGRPASEQFF. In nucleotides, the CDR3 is TGCGCCAGCAGCTTGGAGGGACGGCCTGCGAGCGAGCAGTTCTTC.

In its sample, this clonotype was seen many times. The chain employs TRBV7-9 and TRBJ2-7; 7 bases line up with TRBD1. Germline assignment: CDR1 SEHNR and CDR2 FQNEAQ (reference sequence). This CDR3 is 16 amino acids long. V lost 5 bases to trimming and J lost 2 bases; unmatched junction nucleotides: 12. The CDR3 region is CASSPETGFLTYEQYF. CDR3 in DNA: TGTGCCAGCAGCCCAGAGACAGGGTTTCTTACCTACGAGCAGTACTTC. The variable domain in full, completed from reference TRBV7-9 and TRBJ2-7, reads DTGVSQNPRHKITKRGQNVTFRCDPISEHNRLYWYRQTLGQGPEFLTYFQNEAQLEKSRLLSDRFSAERPKGSFSTLEIQRTEQGDSAMYLCASSPETGFLTYEQYFGPGTRLTVT.

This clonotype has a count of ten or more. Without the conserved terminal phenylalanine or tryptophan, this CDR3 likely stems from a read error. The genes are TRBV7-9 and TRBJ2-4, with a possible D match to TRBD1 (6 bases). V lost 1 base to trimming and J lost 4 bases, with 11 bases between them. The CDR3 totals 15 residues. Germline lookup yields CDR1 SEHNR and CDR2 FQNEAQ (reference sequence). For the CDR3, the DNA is TGTGCCAGCAGCTTAGAACAGGGCAGAAAAAACATTCAGTACAAC. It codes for CASSLEQGRKNIQYN.

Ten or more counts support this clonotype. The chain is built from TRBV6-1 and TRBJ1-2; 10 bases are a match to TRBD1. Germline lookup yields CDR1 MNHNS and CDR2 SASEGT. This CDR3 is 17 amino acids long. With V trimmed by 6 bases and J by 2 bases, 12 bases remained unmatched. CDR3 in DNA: TGTGCCAGCAGCGGCCGTAGGACGGGACAGGGGAACTATGGCTACACCTTC. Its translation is CASSGRRTGQGNYGYTF.

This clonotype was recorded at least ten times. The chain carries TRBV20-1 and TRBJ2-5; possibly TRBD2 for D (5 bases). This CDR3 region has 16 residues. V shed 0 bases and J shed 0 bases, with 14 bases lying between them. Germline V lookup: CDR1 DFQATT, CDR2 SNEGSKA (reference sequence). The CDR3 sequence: CSARERRLLHQETQYF. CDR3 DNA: TGCAGTGCTAGAGAACGGCGACTACTTCACCAAGAGACCCAGTACTTC.

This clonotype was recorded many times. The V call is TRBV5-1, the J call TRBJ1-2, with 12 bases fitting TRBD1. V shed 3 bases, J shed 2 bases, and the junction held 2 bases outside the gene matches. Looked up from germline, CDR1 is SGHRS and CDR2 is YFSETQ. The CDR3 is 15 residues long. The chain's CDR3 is CASSWGTGGNYGYTF. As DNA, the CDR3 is TGCGCCAGCAGCTGGGGGACAGGGGGCAACTATGGCTACACCTTC.

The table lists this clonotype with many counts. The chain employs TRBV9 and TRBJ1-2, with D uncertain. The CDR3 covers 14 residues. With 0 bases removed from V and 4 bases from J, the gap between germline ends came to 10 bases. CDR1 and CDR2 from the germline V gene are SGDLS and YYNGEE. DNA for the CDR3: TGTGCCAGCAGCGTAGCTGACGGGGTCTATGGCTACACCTTC. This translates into CASSVADGVYGYTF.

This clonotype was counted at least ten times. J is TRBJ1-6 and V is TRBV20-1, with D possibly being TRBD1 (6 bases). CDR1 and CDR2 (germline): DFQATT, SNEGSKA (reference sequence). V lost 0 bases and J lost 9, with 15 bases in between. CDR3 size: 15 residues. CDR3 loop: CSARDGRGASSPLHF. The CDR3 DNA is TGCAGTGCTAGAGACGGCAGGGGAGCTAGTTCACCCCTCCACTTT.

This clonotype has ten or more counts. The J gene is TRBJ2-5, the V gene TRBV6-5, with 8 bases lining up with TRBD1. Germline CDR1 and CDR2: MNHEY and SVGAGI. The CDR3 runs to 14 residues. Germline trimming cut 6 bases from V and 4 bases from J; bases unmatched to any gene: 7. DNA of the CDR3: TGTGCCAGCAGCCTATTGACAGGGGCAGAGACCCAGTACTTC. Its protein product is CASSLLTGAETQYF.

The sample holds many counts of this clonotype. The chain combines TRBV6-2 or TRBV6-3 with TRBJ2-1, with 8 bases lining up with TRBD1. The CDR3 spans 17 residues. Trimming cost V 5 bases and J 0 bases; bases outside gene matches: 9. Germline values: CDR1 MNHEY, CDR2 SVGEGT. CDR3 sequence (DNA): TGTGCCAGCAGTCCGGGACAGGCTCGTAGCTCCTACAATGAGCAGTTCTTC. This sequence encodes CASSPGQARSSYNEQFF.

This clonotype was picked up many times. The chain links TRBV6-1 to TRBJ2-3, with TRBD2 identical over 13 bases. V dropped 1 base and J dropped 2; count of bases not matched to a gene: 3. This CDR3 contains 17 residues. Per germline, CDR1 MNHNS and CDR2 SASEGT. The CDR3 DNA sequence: TGTGCCAGCAGTGAAGTAGGACTAGCGGGGGCCACAGATACGCAGTATTTT. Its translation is CASSEVGLAGATDTQYF.